This T cell receptor beta chain was obtained from a study of blood T cells in healthy people across ages. Study in general: Template switching captured about one barcoded beta molecule per two T cells.

CDR3 size: 14 residues. Looked up from germline, CDR1 is SGHAT and CDR2 is FQNNGV. For the second PCR, which ran for 7 to 11 cycles, a sample-barcoded 5' primer and a J-beta primer mix were used. TCRdb ran MiXCR on the 5' RACE reads and lists one entry per CDR3 protein. Of 1.5 million to 2 million distinct CDR3 sequences listed, roughly 30% were seen once; the top ten hold about 7.7%. Whole-study findings and limits: One million T cells yielded diversity estimates that were considered underestimates.

A remark on this clonotype: Antigen unknown. A junction boundary mismatches the germline segment, possibly from a read error.

This TCR was sampled from a woman aged 25 to 39 in good health. Input material: blood. V and J are TRBV11-2 and TRBJ2-7; D possibly corresponds to TRBD1 (5 bases). The CDR3 sequence: CAGSSRGRGSEQYF. The CDR3, as DNA: TGTGCCGGCAGTTCCAGAGGTAGGGGAAGCGAGCAGTACTTC.